This TCR beta chain comes out of a study of PD-1 blockade in mismatch repair-deficient tumors. The CDR3 covers 15 residues. V was shortened by 2 bases and J by 0 bases, with 11 bases between the two germline ends. From germline, CDR1 is GTSNPN and CDR2 SVGIG (reference sequence). Concerning this clone itself: The antigen is undetermined.

Study results and limitations: About 4.5% of the roughly 150 peptide-expanded blood TCRs were also found in tumor.

Time point noted: approximately eleven-day in vitro stimulation with candidate neoantigen peptide 7. TCRs were sequenced from three patients responding to pembrolizumab. Several ELISpot-reactive neoantigen peptides each drove a 10-day in vitro stimulation. The data were produced by immunoSEQ multiplex PCR, yet TCRdb's version contains in-frame clones alone and is incomplete. The data contain thousands of clones, over 75% of them singletons. This TCR came from an adult with mismatch repair-deficient cancer. This sample comprised cells cultured in vitro, obtained from a patient treated with pembrolizumab. The chain recombines TRBV30 with TRBJ1-3; D is unclear. The CDR3, as DNA: TGTGCCTGGAGTTCACGGATTCGCTCTGGAAACACCATATATTTT. Protein product: CAWSSRIRSGNTIYF.